The 10 T cell receptor beta chains below all came from one sample that was sequenced in a study of PD-1 blockade in classical Hodgkin lymphoma. The assay was immunoSEQ multiplex PCR, and TCRdb's table has in-frame clones only and misses some. Counted here are 15,000 to 20,000 clones, 87% occurring once; the ten biggest clones make up 3% to 5%. The time point was: newly diagnosed, previously untreated cHL patient sample. Sample: peripheral blood mononuclear cells (PBMCs). These receptors originate from a human donor with classical Hodgkin lymphoma.

The V and J genes are TRBV11-3 and TRBJ2-5, with 12 bases identical to TRBD1. CDR3 size: 16 residues. CDR1 is SGHNT, CDR2 YENEEA, per germline. J gave up 5 bases and V 4 bases, and 8 bases lay outside the gene matches. The CDR3 sequence is CASSSGDRGRGETQYF. In DNA, the CDR3 is TGTGCCAGCAGCTCGGGGGACAGGGGGCGCGGGGAGACCCAGTACTTC.

This sequence joins TRBV28 and TRBJ2-5, with 7 positions matching TRBD2. The CDR3 sequence is 16 residues long. V lost 5 bases to trimming and J lost 5 bases; unmatched junction nucleotides: 14. Germline V gene sequence: CDR1 MDHEN, CDR2 SYDVKM. CDR3 DNA sequence: TGTGCCAGCAGTCTCCCAGCGGGGTTGGGGAGGGAGACCCAGTACTTC. This translates into CASSLPAGLGRETQYF.

The chain combines TRBV6-1 with TRBJ1-5; D gene uncertain. V shed 0 bases and J shed 3 bases, with 12 bases lying between them. The CDR3 extends over 16 amino acids. CDR1 is MNHNS and CDR2 is SASEGT in the germline V gene. In DNA form, the CDR3 reads TGTGCCAGCAGTGAAGCCCTGGGAAGAATCAATCAGCCCCAGCATTTT. It is translated as CASSEALGRINQPQHF.

The chain employs TRBV6-1 and TRBJ2-5; 12 bases agree with TRBD2. The ends lost 7 bases at V and 5 bases at J; junction bases unmatched: 5. The CDR3 runs 14 residues. From germline, CDR1 is MNHNS and CDR2 SASEGT. This chain's CDR3 is CASMRLAGAETQYF. CDR3 nucleotides: TGTGCCAGCATGCGACTAGCGGGAGCGGAGACCCAGTACTTC.

This chain links TRBV30 with TRBJ1-3, with 8 bases lining up with TRBD1. CDR1 GTSNPN and CDR2 SVGIG come from the germline V gene (reference sequence). The CDR3 totals 15 residues. CDR3 in DNA: TGTGTCCAAACCGCCGACAGGGGCCCTGGAAACACCATATATTTT. Its protein is CVQTADRGPGNTIYF.

The gene calls are TRBV11-1 and TRBJ1-3, with a possible D match to TRBD1 (5 bases). The CDR3 has 13 residues. V was cut by 9 bases and J by 0 bases, with 9 bases left in between. Germline V gene sequence: CDR1 SGHAT, CDR2 FQDESV (reference sequence). The CDR3 sequence is CARPGGSGNTIYF. CDR3 nucleotide sequence: TGTGCCAGGCCCGGGGGCTCTGGAAACACCATATATTTT.

The rearrangement uses TRBV18 and TRBJ2-7; D unresolved. This CDR3 region has 13 residues. Germline-derived CDR1 and CDR2 are KGHSH and LQKENI. The V and J ends lost 0 bases and 5 bases respectively, with 8 bases between them. CDR3 sequence reads: CASSPPNLNEQYF. Here the CDR3 DNA reads TGTGCCAGCTCACCACCGAACCTCAACGAGCAGTACTTC.

The V and J genes are TRBV7-8 and TRBJ1-5, with TRBD1 as a possible D gene (5 bases). This CDR3 has 13 amino acids. In germline, CDR1 is SGHVS, CDR2 FQNEAQ. V shed 5 bases and J shed 5 bases, with 10 bases lying between them. Here the CDR3 DNA reads TGTGCCAGCAGCGCACAGGCTTATCAGCCCCAGCATTTT. Its translation: CASSAQAYQPQHF. Full variable domain (remainder filled in from reference TRBV7-8 and TRBJ1-5): GAGVSQSPRYKVAKRGQDVALRCDPISGHVSLFWYQQALGQGPEFLTYFQNEAQLDKSGLPSDRFFAERPEGSVSTLKIQRTQQEDSAVYLCASSAQAYQPQHFGDGTRLSIL.

The J gene is TRBJ1-2, the V gene TRBV1. TRBV1 is classified as a pseudogene. The CDR3 runs 17 residues. CDR3 in amino acids: CTSSQDHKGEVSYGYTF. CDR3 nucleotide sequence: TGCACCAGCAGCCAAGATCATAAGGGCGAAGTATCCTATGGCTACACCTTC.

This chain connects TRBV5-1 to TRBJ1-2, with D tentatively TRBD1 (5 bases). The CDR3 totals 15 residues. The V end lost 4 bases, the J end lost 5 bases, and 18 bases lay between the germline ends. CDR1 and CDR2 from the germline V gene are SGHRS and YFSETQ. Here the CDR3 reads CASSVGDWTLYGYTF. DNA of the CDR3: TGCGCCAGCAGCGTTGGGGACTGGACACTTTATGGCTACACCTTC.